Reported below is one TCR beta chain. The sample comes from a study of blood T cell repertoires in COVID-19. The CDR3 consists of 16 residues. Per germline, CDR1 LGHNA and CDR2 YNFKEQ. Trimming cost V 5 bases and J 4 bases; bases outside gene matches: 8. Per the original data handling: Amplification of reference gene primers provided the estimated nucleated cell counts. Assay used: immunoSEQ multiplex PCR; TCRdb lists only in-frame clones, some missing. The D gene and trimming were derived from the DNA, and the V and J assignments and clone size from that table. The table shows around 50,000 clones, with 90% occurring only once.

The sequence came from a man in his sixties or seventies with acute or convalescent COVID-19. The specimen sequenced was peripheral blood. V gene TRBV4-2 combines with J gene TRBJ2-2; the match to TRBD1 covers 9 bases. The CDR3 DNA reads as TGTGCCAGCAGCATCCCGGGACAGGGTGGCACCGGGGAGCTGTTTTTT. It yields the protein CASSIPGQGGTGELFF.